The T cell receptor beta chain described here comes from a study of patients and donors after allogeneic stem cell transplantation. CDR3 size: 17 residues. Germline values: CDR1 DFQATT, CDR2 SNEGSKA (reference sequence). The V gene end was trimmed by 0 bases and the J gene end by 0 bases; junction bases not matched to a gene: 7. This clonotype was seen more than once but under ten times. TCRdb fed the RT-PCR reads into MiXCR, producing one record per CDR3 protein. This table has approximately 410,000 distinct CDR3 sequences, approximately 16% appearing once. The genes are TRBV20-1 and TRBJ2-5; 10 bases line up with TRBD2. Source material: blood, either unsorted or a sorted T cell fraction (not recorded which). The sequence was collected from a human donor who was either an allogeneic HSCT recipient or a stem cell or donor lymphocyte infusion donor (not recorded which). It is not recorded whose cells these are; they may come from a transplant donor. Here the CDR3 reads CSARDLLAGLYQETQYF. CDR3 bases: TGCAGTGCTAGAGACCTACTAGCGGGGCTGTACCAAGAGACCCAGTACTTC.